These T cell receptor beta chains were read from a single sample in a study of identical twins. TCRdb re-analysed the 5' RACE reads in MiXCR, keeping a single row per CDR3 protein. The table shows 1.5 million or so distinct CDR3 sequences, with around 29% occurring only once. The sequenced material came from cord blood. Receptor source: a newborn girl in good health. The CDR3 runs from the conserved cysteine through the conserved F or W.

TRBV5-1,-,CASKRGDSGGIYNEQYF
TRBV5-1,TRBJ2-1,CASSLAASGRADNEQFF
TRBV10-3,TRBJ2-7,CAISESEYPGPSKYEQYF
TRBV27,TRBJ2-7,CASSLRVAATYEQYF
TRBV6-1,TRBJ1-5,CASSGGAWPQHF
TRBV7-9,TRBJ2-3,CASSSPTSRTDTQYF
TRBV20-1,TRBJ1-5,CSALRDSYSNQPQHF
TRBV27,TRBJ2-3,CASSSGTLRADTQYF
TRBV30,TRBJ1-1,CAWSPRGRGLPSTEAFF
TRBV5-6,TRBJ1-4,CASSGGQQPVGKLFF
TRBV6-6,TRBJ2-1,CASSYPPLAGGLNEQFF
TRBV5-1,-,CASSSPSGPYNEQYF
TRBV21-1,TRBJ1-5,CASSKAQVSNQPQHF
TRBV6-6,TRBJ2-3,CASSSNSGSIDTQYF
TRBV7-9,TRBJ2-2,CASSSGSKTGELFF
TRBV27,TRBJ1-2,CASSPLGQRSYGYTF
TRBV6-2/TRBV6-3,TRBJ2-1,CASSYLVGYNEQFF
TRBV20-1,TRBJ1-2,CSASVAGKGYTF
TRBV24-1,TRBJ1-1,CATSDAGTPSTEAFF
TRBV12-3/TRBV12-4,TRBJ1-2,CASSPRRLRETGGYTF
TRBV5-1,TRBJ1-2,CASSTRGDLYGYTF
TRBV6-5,TRBJ1-1,CASSSTGGSGTEAFF
TRBV12-3/TRBV12-4,TRBJ2-1,CASSPTRDREMGSGSGSYNEQFF
TRBV7-9,TRBJ2-1,CATARGSGEIYNEQFF
TRBV27,TRBJ1-2,CASRLSANYGYTF
TRBV4-1,TRBJ2-1,CASSHPLRVLAGGPSYNEQFF
TRBV29-1,TRBJ2-2,CSVDGQGRPGELFF
TRBV20-1,TRBJ1-5,CSARTGVQPQHF
TRBV20-1,TRBJ2-5,CSARGEGDQETQYF
TRBV7-9,TRBJ1-4,CASSLRLTADERLFF
TRBV29-1,TRBJ2-3,CSVQGTTDTHYF
TRBV6-5,TRBJ1-2,CASSYAGHYNYGYTF
TRBV20-1,TRBJ2-7,CSAQREGAYEQYF
TRBV28,TRBJ2-7,CATEEAVSYKQYF
TRBV29-1,TRBJ1-5,CSVGGRGNQPQHF
TRBV12-3/TRBV12-4,TRBJ2-1,CASSFGGPSSYNEQFF
TRBV6-4,TRBJ2-1,CASSGLAGQNEQFF
TRBV2,TRBJ2-1,CASSEEQVQGEQFF
TRBV28,TRBJ1-5,CAGSLMENQPQHF
TRBV6-5,TRBJ2-3,CASSSVAGAVDTQYF
TRBV6-5,TRBJ2-2,CASSRGVPGELFF
TRBV6-1,TRBJ2-3,CASSVTTSGGLDTQYF
TRBV20-1,TRBJ2-7,CSASTTYEQYF
TRBV28,TRBJ2-7,CASSSIAGTSGTSYEQYF
TRBV20-1,TRBJ1-1,CSAREFINTEAFF
TRBV20-1,-,CSAGLAGVEQYF
TRBV20-1,TRBJ2-1,CSARARRLRGADYNEQFF
TRBV6-5,TRBJ2-7,CAGSYGAWSSYEQYF
TRBV20-1,TRBJ2-7,CSSTGRAIYEQYF
TRBV20-1,TRBJ2-1,CSARDWELYNEQFF
TRBV20-1,TRBJ2-1,CSALADLNNEQFF
TRBV10-3,TRBJ2-7,CAIKPSGRSYEQYF
TRBV7-2,TRBJ2-1,CASSLGLAGGWGYNEQFF
TRBV5-6,TRBJ1-5,CASSLGGGRPQHF
TRBV6-1,TRBJ2-2,CASSELTLAPNTGELFF
TRBV6-6,TRBJ2-7,CASSSQATEQYF
TRBV28,-,CASSSTSGGSYNEQYF
TRBV20-1,TRBJ2-5,CSARDLSRPNEQYF
TRBV19,TRBJ1-1,CVSSSTTGTNTEAFF